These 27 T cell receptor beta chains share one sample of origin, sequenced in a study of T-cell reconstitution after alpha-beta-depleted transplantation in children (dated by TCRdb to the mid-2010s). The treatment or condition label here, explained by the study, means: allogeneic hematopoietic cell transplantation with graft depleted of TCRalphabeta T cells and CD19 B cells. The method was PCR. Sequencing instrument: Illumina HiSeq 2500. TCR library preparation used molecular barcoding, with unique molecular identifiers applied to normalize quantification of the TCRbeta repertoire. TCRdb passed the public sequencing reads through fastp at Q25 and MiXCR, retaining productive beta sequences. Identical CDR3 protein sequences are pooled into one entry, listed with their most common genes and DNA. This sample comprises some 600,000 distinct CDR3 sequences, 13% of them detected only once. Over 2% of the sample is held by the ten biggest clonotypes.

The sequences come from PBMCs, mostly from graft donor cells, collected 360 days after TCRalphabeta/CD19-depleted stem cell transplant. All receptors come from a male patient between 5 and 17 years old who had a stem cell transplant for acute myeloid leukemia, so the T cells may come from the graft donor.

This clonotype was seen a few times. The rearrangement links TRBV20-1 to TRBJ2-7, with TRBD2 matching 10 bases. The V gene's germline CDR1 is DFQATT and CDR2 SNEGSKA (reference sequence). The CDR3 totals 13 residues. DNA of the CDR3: TGCTCCTTGAGGGAAGCGGGAGGGCCGGGGCAGTACTTC. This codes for CSLREAGGPGQYF.

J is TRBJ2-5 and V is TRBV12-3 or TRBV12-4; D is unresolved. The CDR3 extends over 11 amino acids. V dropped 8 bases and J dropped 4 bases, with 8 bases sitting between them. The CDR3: CASGVLETQYF. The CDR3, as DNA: TGTGCCAGCGGCGTACTAGAGACCCAGTACTTC.

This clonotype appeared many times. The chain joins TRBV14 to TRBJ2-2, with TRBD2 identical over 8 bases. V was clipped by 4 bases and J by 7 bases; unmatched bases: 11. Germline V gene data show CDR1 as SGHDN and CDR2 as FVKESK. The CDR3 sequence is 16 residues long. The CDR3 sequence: CASSRASGLVNGELFF. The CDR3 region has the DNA TGTGCCAGCAGCCGGGCTTCGGGACTAGTGAACGGGGAGCTGTTTTTT.

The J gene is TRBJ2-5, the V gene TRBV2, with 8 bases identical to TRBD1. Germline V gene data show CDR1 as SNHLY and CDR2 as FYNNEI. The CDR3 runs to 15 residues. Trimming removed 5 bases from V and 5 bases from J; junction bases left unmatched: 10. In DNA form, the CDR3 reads TGTGCCAGCAGTAGGCGGACAGGGAGGATGGAGACCCAGTACTTC. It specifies CASSRRTGRMETQYF.

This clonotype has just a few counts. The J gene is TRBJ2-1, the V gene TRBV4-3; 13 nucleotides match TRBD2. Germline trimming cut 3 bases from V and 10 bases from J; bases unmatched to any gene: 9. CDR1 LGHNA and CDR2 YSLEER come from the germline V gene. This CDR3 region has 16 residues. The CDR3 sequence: CASSHPRLAGGGEQFF. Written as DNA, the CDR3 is TGCGCCAGCAGCCACCCCCGACTAGCGGGAGGAGGAGAGCAGTTCTTC.

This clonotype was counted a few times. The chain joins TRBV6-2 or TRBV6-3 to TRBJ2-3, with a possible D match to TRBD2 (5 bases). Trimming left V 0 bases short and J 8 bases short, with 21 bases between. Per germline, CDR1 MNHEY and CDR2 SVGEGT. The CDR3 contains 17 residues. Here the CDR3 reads CASSYSRSGGGLGTQYF. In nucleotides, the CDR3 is TGTGCCAGCAGTTACTCTCGGTCGGGCGGAGGTTTAGGTACGCAGTATTTT.

Here the CDR3 DNA reads TGTGCCAGCAGCCAAGAGAGTTCGGGCCTAGCGGGAGGTGGTGAGCAGTTCTTC. Protein product: CASSQESSGLAGGGEQFF. The chain joins TRBV4-2 to TRBJ2-1, with 11 bases fitting TRBD2. The CDR3 consists of 18 residues. V lost 0 bases and J lost 9; bases outside the gene matches: 13. Germline-derived CDR1 and CDR2 are LGHNA and YNFKEQ.

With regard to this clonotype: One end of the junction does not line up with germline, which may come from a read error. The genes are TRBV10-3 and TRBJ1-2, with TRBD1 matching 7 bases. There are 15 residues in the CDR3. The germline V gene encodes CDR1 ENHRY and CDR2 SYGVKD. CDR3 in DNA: TGTGCCATCAGTGGTCAGAGTGCGACAGGGCCCACCGCATTCTTC. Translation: CAISGQSATGPTAFF.

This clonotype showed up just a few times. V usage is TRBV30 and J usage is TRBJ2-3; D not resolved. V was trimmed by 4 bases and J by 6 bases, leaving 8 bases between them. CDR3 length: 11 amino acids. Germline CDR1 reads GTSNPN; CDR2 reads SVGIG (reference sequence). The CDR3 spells CAWTADDTQYF. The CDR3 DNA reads TGTGCCTGGACCGCGGACGATACGCAGTATTTT.

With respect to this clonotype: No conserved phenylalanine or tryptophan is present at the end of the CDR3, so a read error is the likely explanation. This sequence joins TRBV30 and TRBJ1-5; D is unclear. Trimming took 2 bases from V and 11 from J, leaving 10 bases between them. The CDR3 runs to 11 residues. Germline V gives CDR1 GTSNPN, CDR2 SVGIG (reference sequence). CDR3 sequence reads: CAWSSFGTQHC. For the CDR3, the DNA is TGTGCCTGGAGTAGTTTTGGGACCCAGCATTGT.

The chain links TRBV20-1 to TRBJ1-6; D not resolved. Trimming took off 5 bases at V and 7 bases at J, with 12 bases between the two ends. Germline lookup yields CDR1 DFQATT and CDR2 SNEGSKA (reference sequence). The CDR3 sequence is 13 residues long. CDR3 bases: TGCAGTGCTCGTTCAGGCGACAATTCACCCCTCCACTTT. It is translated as CSARSGDNSPLHF.

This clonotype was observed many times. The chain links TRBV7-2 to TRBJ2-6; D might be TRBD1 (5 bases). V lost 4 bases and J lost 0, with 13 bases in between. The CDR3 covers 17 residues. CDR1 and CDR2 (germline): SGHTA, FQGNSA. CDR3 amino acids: CASSSDTMSSGANVLTF. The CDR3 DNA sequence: TGTGCCAGCAGCTCGGACACTATGAGCTCTGGGGCCAACGTCCTGACTTTC. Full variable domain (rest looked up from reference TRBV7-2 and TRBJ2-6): GAGVSQSPSNKVTEKGKDVELRCDPISGHTALYWYRQSLGQGLEFLIYFQGNSAPDKSGLPSDRFSAERTGGSVSTLTIQRTQQEDSAVYLCASSSDTMSSGANVLTFGAGSRLTVL.

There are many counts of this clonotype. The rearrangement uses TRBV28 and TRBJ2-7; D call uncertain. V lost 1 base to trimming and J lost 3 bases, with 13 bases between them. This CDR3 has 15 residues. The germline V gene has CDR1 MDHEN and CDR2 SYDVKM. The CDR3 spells CASSLFGSQGYEQYF. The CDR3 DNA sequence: TGTGCCAGCAGTTTATTCGGATCCCAAGGCTACGAGCAGTACTTC.

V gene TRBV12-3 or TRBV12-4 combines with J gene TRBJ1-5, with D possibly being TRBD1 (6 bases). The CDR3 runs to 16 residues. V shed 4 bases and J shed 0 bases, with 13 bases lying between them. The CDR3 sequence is CASSSQGSYSNQPQHF. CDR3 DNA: TGTGCCAGCAGTTCCCAGGGGTCCTATAGCAATCAGCCCCAGCATTTT.

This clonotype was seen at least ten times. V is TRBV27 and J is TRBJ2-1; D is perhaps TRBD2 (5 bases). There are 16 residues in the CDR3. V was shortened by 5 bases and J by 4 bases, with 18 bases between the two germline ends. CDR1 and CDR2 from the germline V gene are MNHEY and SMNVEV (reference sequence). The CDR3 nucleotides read TGTGCCAGCAGTGCCAGGCCGGGATCTTTTTACAATGAGCAGTTCTTC. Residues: CASSARPGSFYNEQFF.

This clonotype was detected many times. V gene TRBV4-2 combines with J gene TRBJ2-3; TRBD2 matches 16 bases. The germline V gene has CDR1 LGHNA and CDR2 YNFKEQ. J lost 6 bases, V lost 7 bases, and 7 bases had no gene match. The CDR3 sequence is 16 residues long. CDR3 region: CASIRGLAGGPDTQYF. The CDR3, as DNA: TGTGCCAGCATCCGGGGACTAGCGGGAGGGCCGGATACGCAGTATTTT.

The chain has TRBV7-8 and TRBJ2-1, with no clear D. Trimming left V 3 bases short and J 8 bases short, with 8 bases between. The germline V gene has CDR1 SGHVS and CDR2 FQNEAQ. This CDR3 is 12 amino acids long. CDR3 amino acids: CASSFIVYEQFF. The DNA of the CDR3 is TGTGCCAGCAGCTTTATCGTCTATGAGCAGTTCTTC.

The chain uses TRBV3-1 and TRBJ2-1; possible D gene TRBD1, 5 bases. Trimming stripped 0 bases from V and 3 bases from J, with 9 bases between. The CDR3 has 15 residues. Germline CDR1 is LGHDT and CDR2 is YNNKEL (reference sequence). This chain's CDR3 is CASSQDWGSYNEQFF. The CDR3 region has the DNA TGTGCCAGCAGCCAAGATTGGGGCAGCTACAATGAGCAGTTCTTC.

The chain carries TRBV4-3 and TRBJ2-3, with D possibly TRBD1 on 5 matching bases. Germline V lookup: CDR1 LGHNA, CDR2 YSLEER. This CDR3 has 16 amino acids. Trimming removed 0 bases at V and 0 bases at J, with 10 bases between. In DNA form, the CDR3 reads TGCGCCAGCAGCCAAGACCCAGCAGGGAGCACAGATACGCAGTATTTT. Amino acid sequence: CASSQDPAGSTDTQYF.

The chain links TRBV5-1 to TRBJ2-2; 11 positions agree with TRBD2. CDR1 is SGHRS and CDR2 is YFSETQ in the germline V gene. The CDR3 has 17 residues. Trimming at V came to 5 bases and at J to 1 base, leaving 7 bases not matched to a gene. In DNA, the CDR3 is TGCGCCAGCAGTACGGGACTAGCGGCTCGGAACACCGGGGAGCTGTTTTTT. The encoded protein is CASSTGLAARNTGELFF.

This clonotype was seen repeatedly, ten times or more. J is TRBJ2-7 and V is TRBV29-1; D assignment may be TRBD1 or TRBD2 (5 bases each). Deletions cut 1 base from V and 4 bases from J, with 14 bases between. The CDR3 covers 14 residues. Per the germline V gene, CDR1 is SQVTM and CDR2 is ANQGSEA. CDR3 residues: CSVEGRWGPYEQYF. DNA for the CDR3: TGCAGCGTTGAAGGCCGCTGGGGACCGTACGAGCAGTACTTC.

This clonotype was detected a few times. CDR3 region: CATSETSGPAGNEQFF. For the CDR3, the DNA is TGTGCCACCAGTGAAACTAGCGGCCCGGCCGGGAATGAGCAGTTCTTC. This chain uses TRBV24-1 with TRBJ2-1, with 8 bases lining up with TRBD2. Unmatched junction bases numbered 11, after V lost 4 bases and J lost 7 bases. Per germline, CDR1 KGHDR and CDR2 SFDVKD. CDR3 size: 16 residues.

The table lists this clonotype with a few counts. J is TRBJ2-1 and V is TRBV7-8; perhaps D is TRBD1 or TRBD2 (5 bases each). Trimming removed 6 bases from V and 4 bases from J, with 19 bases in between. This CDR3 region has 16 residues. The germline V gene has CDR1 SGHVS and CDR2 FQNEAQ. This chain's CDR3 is CASRTWGPRTYNEQFF. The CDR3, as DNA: TGTGCCAGCAGGACCTGGGGACCTCGGACTTACAATGAGCAGTTCTTC.

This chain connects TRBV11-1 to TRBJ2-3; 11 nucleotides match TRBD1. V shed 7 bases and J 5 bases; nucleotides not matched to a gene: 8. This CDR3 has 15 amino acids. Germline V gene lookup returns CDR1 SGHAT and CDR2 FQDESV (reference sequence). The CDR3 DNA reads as TGTGCCAGCACACCCGGGACAGGGGGTGGAGATACGCAGTATTTT. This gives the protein CASTPGTGGGDTQYF.

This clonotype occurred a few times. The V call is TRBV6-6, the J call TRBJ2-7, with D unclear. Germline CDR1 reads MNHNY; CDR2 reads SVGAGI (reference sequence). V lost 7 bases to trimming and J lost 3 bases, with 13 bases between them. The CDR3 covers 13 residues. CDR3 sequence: CASTRSHRYEQYF. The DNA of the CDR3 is TGTGCCAGCACGCGCTCCCATCGCTACGAGCAGTACTTC.

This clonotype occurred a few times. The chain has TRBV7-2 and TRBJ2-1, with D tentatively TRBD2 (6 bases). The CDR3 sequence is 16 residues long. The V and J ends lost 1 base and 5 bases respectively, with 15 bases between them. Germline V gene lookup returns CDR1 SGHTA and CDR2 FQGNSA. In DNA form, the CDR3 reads TGTGCCAGCAGCTTAGAAGGGTTAGCGGATGACAATGAGCAGTTCTTC. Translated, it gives CASSLEGLADDNEQFF.

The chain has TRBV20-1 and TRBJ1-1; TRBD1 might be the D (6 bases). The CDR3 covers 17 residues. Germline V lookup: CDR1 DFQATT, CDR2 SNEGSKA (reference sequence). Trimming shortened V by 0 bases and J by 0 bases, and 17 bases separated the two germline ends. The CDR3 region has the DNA TGCAGTGCTAGAGATGTCTTGGGGGCTAAAATGAACACTGAAGCTTTCTTT. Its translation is CSARDVLGAKMNTEAFF.